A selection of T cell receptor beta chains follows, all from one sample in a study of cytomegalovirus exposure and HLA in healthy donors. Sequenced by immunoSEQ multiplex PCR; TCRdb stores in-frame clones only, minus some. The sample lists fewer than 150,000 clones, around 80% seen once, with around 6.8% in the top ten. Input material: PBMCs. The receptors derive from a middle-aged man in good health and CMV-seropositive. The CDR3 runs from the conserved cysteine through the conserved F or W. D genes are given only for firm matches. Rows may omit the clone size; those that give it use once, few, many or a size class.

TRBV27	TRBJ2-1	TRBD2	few	TGTGCCAGCAGTTTTTACGGGGGGTGGAACAATGAGCAGTTCTTC	CASSFYGGWNNEQFF
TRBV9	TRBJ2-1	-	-	TGTGCCAGCAGCGTAACGAGCGGGCAACACAATGAGCAGTTCTTC	CASSVTSGQHNEQFF
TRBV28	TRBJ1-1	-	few	TGTGCCAGCAGTTTACTGAGGTCTGAAGCTTTCTTT	CASSLLRSEAFF
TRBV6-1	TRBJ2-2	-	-	TGTGCCAGCAGTGAACATCCGGGGTCAAACACCGGGGAGCTGTTTTTT	CASSEHPGSNTGELFF
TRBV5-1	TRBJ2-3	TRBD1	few	TGCGCCAGCAGCTTGGGGCACCGGGACAGGGGCACAGATACGCAGTATTTT	CASSLGHRDRGTDTQYF
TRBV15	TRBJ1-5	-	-	TGTGCCACCAGGATGGGGGCCTATAGCAATCAGCCCCAGCATTTT	CATRMGAYSNQPQHF
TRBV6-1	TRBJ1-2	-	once	TGTGCCAGCAGGCGAAACTATGGCTACACCTTC	CASRRNYGYTF
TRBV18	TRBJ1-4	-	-	TGTGCCAGCTCACTCGGCAGTATCACGGGTGAAAAACTGTTTTTT	CASSLGSITGEKLFF
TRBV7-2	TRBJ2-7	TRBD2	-	TGTGCCAGCAGCCCAAAATCGGGACTAGCGTCTGAGCAGTACTTC	CASSPKSGLASEQYF
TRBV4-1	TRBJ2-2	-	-	TGCGCCAGCAGCCAGTTTCAGATGAACACCGGGGAGCTGTTTTTT	CASSQFQMNTGELFF
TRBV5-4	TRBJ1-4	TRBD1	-	TGTGCCAGCAGCTTCGCCATTAGGGCAGGGGGTACCGTTTGGAATGAAAAACTGTTTTTT	CASSFAIRAGGTVWNEKLFF
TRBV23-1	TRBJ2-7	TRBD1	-	TGCGCCAGCTGCCGGACAGGAGACTCCTACGAGCAGTACTTC	CASCRTGDSYEQYF
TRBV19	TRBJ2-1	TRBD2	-	TGTGCCAGTAGTATCCATCAGGGACTAGGGGCCTACAATGAGCAGTTCTTC	CASSIHQGLGAYNEQFF
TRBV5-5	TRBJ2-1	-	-	TGTGCCAGCAGCTTGGTACAGGTAGCCTACAATGAGCAGTTCTTC	CASSLVQVAYNEQFF
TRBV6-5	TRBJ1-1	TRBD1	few	TGTGCCAGCGAAAAAGGACAGGGTTTGCACACTGAAGCTTTCTTT	CASEKGQGLHTEAFF
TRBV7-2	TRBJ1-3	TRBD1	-	TGTGCCAGCAGCACTTGGACAGGGGCTGGAAACACCATATATTTT	CASSTWTGAGNTIYF
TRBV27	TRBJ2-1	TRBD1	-	TGTGCCAGCAGTTACGGACAGGACGAGCAGTTCTTC	CASSYGQDEQFF
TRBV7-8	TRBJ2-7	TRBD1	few	TGTGCCAGCAGCTCCCGGGACAGGAGCTCCTACGAGCAGTACTTC	CASSSRDRSSYEQYF
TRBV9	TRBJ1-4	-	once	TGTGCCAGCAGCGTCGCGCCCGGGAATGAAAAACTGTTTTTT	CASSVAPGNEKLFF
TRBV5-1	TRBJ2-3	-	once	TGCGCCAGCAGCTTGGGTAGCGGAAGAGATACGCAGTATTTT	CASSLGSGRDTQYF
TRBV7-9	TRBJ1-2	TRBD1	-	TGTGCCAGCAGCCCCCCCTACCGACAGGGATCAAGGGACTATGGCTACACCTTC	CASSPPYRQGSRDYGYTF
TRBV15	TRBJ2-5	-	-	TGTGCCACCAGCAGAGAAGGGGGGGGGCTGGAGACCCAGTACTTC	CATSREGGGLETQYF